The rows below give T cell receptor beta chains drawn from one sample of a study of CD8+ T cells in alopecia areata. Profiling relied on immunoSEQ multiplex PCR, and the TCRdb table lists in-frame clones only, not all of them. The sample has more than 130,000 clones; 65% to 90% are singletons. This material consisted of CD8+ T cells sorted from blood, taken at week 4, from a patient treated with tofacitinib. The receptors derive from a human donor with alopecia areata. Both conserved end residues are part of each CDR3. Fields, in order: J gene, clone size, D gene, V gene, CDR3 DNA, CDR3 protein. A D gene is named only where the DNA matches it firmly. Expanded clones are given a class, and other clones once, few, many or no size at all.

TRBJ2-1 NA NA TRBV29-1 TGCAGCGTAAAGACAGACGACTACAATGAGCAGTTCTTC CSVKTDDYNEQFF
TRBJ2-3 NA NA TRBV6-5 TGTGCCAGCAGTTACGATAGCACAGATACGCAGTATTTT CASSYDSTDTQYF
TRBJ2-1 few NA TRBV5-6 TGTGCCAGCAGCTTGAGTGTTGGGAGCTACTCCAACAATGAGCAGTTCTTC CASSLSVGSYSNNEQFF
TRBJ2-5 NA NA TRBV5-4 TGTGCCAGCAGCTTGGAGGCAGGGGGGGATGAGACCCAGTACTTC CASSLEAGGDETQYF
TRBJ1-5 NA NA TRBV19 TGTGCCAGTAGTATAGCCGAATATAGCAATCAGCCCCAGCATTTT CASSIAEYSNQPQHF
TRBJ2-7 few TRBD1 TRBV9 TGTGCCAGCAGCCCAGGGACAGGGGAGTACGAGCAGTACTTC CASSPGTGEYEQYF
TRBJ2-1 NA NA TRBV6-5 TGTGCCAGCAGTGAACCCGGACAGAACAATGAGCAGTTCTTC CASSEPGQNNEQFF
TRBJ2-7 NA TRBD1 TRBV7-2 TGTGCCAGCAGCAACCGGGACAGGGGACACTACGAGCAGTACTTC CASSNRDRGHYEQYF
TRBJ2-1 NA NA TRBV19 TGTGCCAGTAGCCGTGGGACCCCGGCAGGGGATGAGCAGTTCTTC CASSRGTPAGDEQFF
TRBJ1-2 NA NA TRBV6-5 TGTGCCAGCAGTAGGGGGATGATCGTCTATGGCTACACCTTC CASSRGMIVYGYTF
TRBJ2-3 NA NA TRBV2 TGTGCCAGCAGTACCGAATCTACTAGCACAGATACGCAGTATTTT CASSTESTSTDTQYF
TRBJ2-1 once NA TRBV9 TGTGCCAGCAGCGTAGCTGTTTACAATGAGCAGTTCTTC CASSVAVYNEQFF
TRBJ2-1 NA NA TRBV30 TGTGCCTGGAGTGGAGTGGACTTCTACAATGAGCAGTTCTTC CAWSGVDFYNEQFF
TRBJ2-7 once NA TRBV5-1 TGCGCCAGCAGCTTGGGCGGGGGCAGCTCCTACGAGCAGTACTTC CASSLGGGSSYEQYF
TRBJ2-5 NA TRBD1 TRBV4-1 TGCGCCAGCAGCCAAGCGCCCGCCGGGACAGCTCTAGAGACCCAGTACTTC CASSQAPAGTALETQYF
TRBJ1-6 NA TRBD1 TRBV2 TGTGCCAGCAGTGTTTTATGGGACAGGGCCCGACTAGCTAATTCACCCCTCCACTTT CASSVLWDRARLANSPLHF
TRBJ2-7 NA NA TRBV5-1 TGCGCCAGCAGCTTAGGGACCAACTCCTACGAGCAGTACTTC CASSLGTNSYEQYF
TRBJ1-3 NA NA TRBV5-1 TGCGCCAGCAGGGGCGGGGCACCTACCTCTGGAAACACCATATATTTT CASRGGAPTSGNTIYF
TRBJ1-2 NA NA TRBV29-1 TGCAGCGTTGAAGACATGCGTGGCTACACCTTC CSVEDMRGYTF
TRBJ2-1 once TRBD2 TRBV5-6 TGTGCCAGCAGCTGGACTAGCGGGGGTGTACAAGATGAGCAGTTCTTC CASSWTSGGVQDEQFF
TRBJ2-5 once NA TRBV30 TGTGCCTGGGATCCGGGACATCGACTGGGAGAGACCCAGTACTTC CAWDPGHRLGETQYF
TRBJ2-5 NA TRBD1 TRBV7-9 TGTGCCAGCAGCTTAAAGGGGGCTCTAGAGACCCAGTACTTC CASSLKGALETQYF
TRBJ2-2 NA NA TRBV7-3 TGTGCCAGCAGCTTAAATCCGGGTTCGGTCGCGAACACCGGGGAGCTGTTTTTT CASSLNPGSVANTGELFF
TRBJ2-5 few TRBD2 TRBV23-1 TGCGCCAGCAGTCAATTCTCGGGGACTAGCGGGGCTTTCCAAGAGACCCAGTACTTC CASSQFSGTSGAFQETQYF
TRBJ2-1 NA NA TRBV9 TGTGCCAGCAGCGTAGAGGTGGGTTTGGTCAATGAGCAGTTCTTC CASSVEVGLVNEQFF
TRBJ2-1 few NA TRBV10-3 TGTGCCATCAGCCCTGATAGTTATAGCGGCGCACGAGACAATGAGCAGTTCTTC CAISPDSYSGARDNEQFF
TRBJ2-7 NA NA TRBV6-6 TGTGCCAGCAGTCCCCTTACGTCCTACGAGCAGTACTTC CASSPLTSYEQYF
TRBJ2-7 few NA TRBV7-9 TGTGCCAGCAGCCCCCTAGGAGAGGACTACGAGCAGTACTTC CASSPLGEDYEQYF
TRBJ1-5 NA NA TRBV7-9 TGTGCCAGCAGCTATGGTAATAGCAATCAGCCCCAGCATTTT CASSYGNSNQPQHF
TRBJ2-1 NA NA TRBV10-2 TGCGCCAGCAGTGAAGGGGGGCCCTCCTACAATGAGCAGTTCTTC CASSEGGPSYNEQFF
TRBJ2-1 NA TRBD2 TRBV7-9 TGTGCCAGCAGGGCTAGCGGGGAATACAATGAGCAGTTCTTC CASRASGEYNEQFF
TRBJ2-1 NA TRBD2 TRBV4-3 TGCGCCAGCAGCCAGGGACTAGCGGAAGACAATGAGCAGTTCTTC CASSQGLAEDNEQFF
TRBJ2-1 NA NA TRBV6-5 TGTGCCACCCGTAAGGAGACCACCTACAATGAGCAGTTCTTC CATRKETTYNEQFF
TRBJ2-2 NA NA TRBV29-1 TGCAGCGTTGAAGATCGAGAGATCACCGGGGAGCTGTTTTTT CSVEDREITGELFF
TRBJ1-2 NA NA TRBV4-1 TGCGCCAGCAGCCAACCGGGGGCGAGTTATGGCTACACCTTC CASSQPGASYGYTF
TRBJ2-7 NA NA TRBV7-2 TGTGCCAGCAGCGGCCCGGGCTACGAGCAGTACTTC CASSGPGYEQYF
TRBJ2-7 NA TRBD2 TRBV27 TGTGCCAGCAGTTTATCTGGGACTAGCGGCTACGAGCAGTACTTC CASSLSGTSGYEQYF
TRBJ2-7 many NA TRBV5-6 TGTGCCAGCAGCTTGTTTTCAGGGACCGAGCAGTACTTC CASSLFSGTEQYF
TRBJ1-6 NA NA TRBV6-6 TGTGCCAGCACTAAGGGAGGGGAGGATTCACCCCTCCACTTT CASTKGGEDSPLHF
TRBJ2-5 NA TRBD2 TRBV7-9 TGTGCCAGCAGCTTGTATAGCGGGGGAGGAGAGACCCAGTACTTC CASSLYSGGGETQYF
TRBJ2-3 NA NA TRBV19 TGTGCCAGTAGTATAGACGGACGGCTCACAGATACGCAGTATTTT CASSIDGRLTDTQYF